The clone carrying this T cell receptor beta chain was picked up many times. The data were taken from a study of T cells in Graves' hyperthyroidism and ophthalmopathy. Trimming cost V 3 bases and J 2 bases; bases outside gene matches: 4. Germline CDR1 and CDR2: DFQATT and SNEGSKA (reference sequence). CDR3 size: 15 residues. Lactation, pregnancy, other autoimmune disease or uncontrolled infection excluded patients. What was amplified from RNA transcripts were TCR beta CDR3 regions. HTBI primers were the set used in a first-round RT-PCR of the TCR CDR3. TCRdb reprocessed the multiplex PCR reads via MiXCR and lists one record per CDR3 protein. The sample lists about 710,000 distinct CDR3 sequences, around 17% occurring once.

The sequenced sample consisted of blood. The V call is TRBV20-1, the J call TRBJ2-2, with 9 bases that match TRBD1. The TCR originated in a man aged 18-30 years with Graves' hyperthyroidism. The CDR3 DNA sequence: TGCAGTGCTAGGCGGGGACAGGGTAACACCGGGGAGCTGTTTTTT. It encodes CSARRGQGNTGELFF.